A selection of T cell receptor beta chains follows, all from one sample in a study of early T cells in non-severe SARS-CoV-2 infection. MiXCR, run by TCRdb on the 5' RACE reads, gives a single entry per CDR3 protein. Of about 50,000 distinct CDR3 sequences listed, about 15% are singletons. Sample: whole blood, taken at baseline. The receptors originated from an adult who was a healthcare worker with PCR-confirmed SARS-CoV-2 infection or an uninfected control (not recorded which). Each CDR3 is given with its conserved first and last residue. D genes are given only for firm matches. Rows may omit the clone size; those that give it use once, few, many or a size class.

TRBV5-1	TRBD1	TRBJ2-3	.	CASSLAGGQGAPIAQYF	TGCGCCAGCAGCTTGGCCGGGGGACAGGGGGCCCCCATCGCGCAGTATTTT
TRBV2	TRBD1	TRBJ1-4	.	CASRFSGTGNEKLFF	TGTGCCAGCAGGTTTAGTGGGACAGGGAATGAAAAACTGTTTTTT
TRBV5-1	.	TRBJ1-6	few	CASSLFTGDSPLHF	TGCGCCAGCAGCTTGTTCACCGGGGATTCACCCCTCCACTTT
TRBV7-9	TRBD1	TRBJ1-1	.	CASSRGGLNTEAFF	TGTGCCAGCAGCCGAGGGGGCCTGAACACTGAAGCTTTCTTT
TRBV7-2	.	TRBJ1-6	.	CASSEGQPGGVTLHF	TGTGCCAGCAGCGAAGGACAGCCGGGAGGAGTGACCCTCCACTTT
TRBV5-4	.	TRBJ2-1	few	CASSTQYGTHEQFF	TGTGCCAGCAGCACACAATACGGGACCCACGAGCAGTTCTTC
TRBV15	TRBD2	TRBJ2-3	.	CATSRFQRGYLDTQYF	TGTGCCACCAGCAGATTCCAGCGGGGGTATTTAGATACGCAGTATTTT
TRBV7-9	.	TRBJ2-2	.	CASSLVTSGELFF	TGTGCCAGCAGCTTAGTAACGTCCGGGGAGCTGTTTTTT
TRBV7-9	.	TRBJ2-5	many	CASSQETQYF	TGTGCCAGCAGCCAAGAGACCCAGTACTTC
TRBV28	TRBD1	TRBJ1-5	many	CASSPGGTGATNQPQHF	TGTGCCAGCAGCCCAGGCGGGACAGGGGCCACCAATCAGCCCCAGCATTTT
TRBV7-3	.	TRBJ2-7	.	CASSPVREQYF	TGTGCCAGCAGCCCCGTACGAGAGCAGTACTTC
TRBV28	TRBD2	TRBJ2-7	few	CASSFGLQAGVGEQYF	TGTGCCAGCAGTTTCGGACTCCAAGCGGGAGTCGGAGAGCAGTACTTC
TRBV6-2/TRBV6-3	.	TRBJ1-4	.	CASRRLRDGSNEKLFF	TGTGCCAGCAGACGACTACGGGACGGTTCTAATGAAAAACTGTTTTTT
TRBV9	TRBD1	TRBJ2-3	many	CASSYEGQGASDTQYF	TGTGCCAGCAGCTATGAGGGACAGGGGGCCTCAGATACGCAGTATTTT
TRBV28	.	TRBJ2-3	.	CASPPTGSTSTDTQYF	TGTGCCAGCCCGCCAACAGGGAGTACTAGCACAGATACGCAGTATTTT
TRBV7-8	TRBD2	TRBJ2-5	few	CASSLALAGDWGETQYF	TGTGCCAGCAGCTTAGCCCTCGCGGGGGACTGGGGAGAGACCCAGTACTTC
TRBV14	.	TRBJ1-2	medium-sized	CASSQGHSSANYGYTF	TGTGCCAGCAGCCAAGGCCACAGCTCAGCTAACTATGGCTACACCTTC
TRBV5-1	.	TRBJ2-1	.	CASSSSGDEQFF	TGCGCCAGCAGCTCGTCAGGGGATGAGCAGTTCTTC
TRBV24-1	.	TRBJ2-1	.	CAQQNDNEQFF	TGTGCCCAACAAAACGACAATGAGCAGTTCTTC
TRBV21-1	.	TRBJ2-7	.	CASSKCPSGSSYEQYF	TGTGCCAGCAGCAAATGTCCCAGCGGGAGCTCCTACGAGCAGTACTTC
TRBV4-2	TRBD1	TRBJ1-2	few	CASSQVQGSNYGYTF	TGTGCCAGCAGCCAAGTACAGGGGTCTAACTATGGCTACACCTTC
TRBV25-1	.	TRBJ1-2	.	CASSGRRGTNGYTF	TGTGCCAGCAGTGGCAGACGGGGTACGAATGGCTACACCTTC
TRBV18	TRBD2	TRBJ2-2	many	CASSPRREANTGELFF	TGTGCCAGCTCACCCCGGCGGGAGGCGAACACCGGGGAGCTGTTTTTT